The 32 T cell receptor beta chains in this list originate from one sample, sequenced in a study of blood T cell repertoires in COVID-19. The data were produced by immunoSEQ multiplex PCR, yet TCRdb's version contains in-frame clones alone and is incomplete. The sample includes roughly 120,000 clones, 81% of them seen just once. The sample taken for sequencing was peripheral blood. All receptors derive from a man aged 50-60 years with acute or convalescent COVID-19.

The rearrangement links TRBV5-1 to TRBJ2-2, with D possibly TRBD1 on 6 matching bases. The CDR3 covers 16 residues. Germline CDR1 reads SGHRS; CDR2 reads YFSETQ. The ends were cut back, 0 bases at V and 8 bases at J, with 17 bases in the middle. The CDR3, as DNA: TGCGCCAGCAGCTTGGGACGTCCAGGGGTGGCGGGGGAGCTGTTTTTT. Amino acids: CASSLGRPGVAGELFF.

This clone was seen only a few times. The chain recombines TRBV4-1 with TRBJ2-3; TRBD2 might be the D (6 bases). Looked up from germline, CDR1 is MGHRA and CDR2 is YSYEKL. The CDR3 runs to 15 residues. V lost 0 bases and J 10 bases, leaving 17 bases between the germline ends. The DNA of the CDR3 is TGCGCCAGCAGCCAAGATGACGGGGGAATGTGGGCGCAGTATTTT. Its protein is CASSQDDGGMWAQYF.

V usage is TRBV5-8 and J usage is TRBJ2-3; D perhaps matches TRBD2 (6 bases). Germline V gives CDR1 SGHTS, CDR2 YDEGEE. This CDR3 has 12 amino acids. With 0 bases removed from V and 10 bases from J, the gap between germline ends came to 9 bases. CDR3 protein: CASSLVGTSQYF. In DNA, the CDR3 is TGTGCCAGCAGCTTGGTGGGGACTTCGCAGTATTTT.

This clone was recorded a few times. This sequence joins TRBV5-1 and TRBJ1-2; 7 positions match TRBD1. The CDR3 is 15 amino acids. V dropped 6 bases and J dropped 6; count of bases not matched to a gene: 14. Germline-derived CDR1 and CDR2 are SGHRS and YFSETQ. This CDR3 is CASTRTGEVGDGYTF. CDR3 coding DNA: TGCGCCAGCACCCGGACAGGAGAAGTGGGAGATGGCTACACCTTC.

The chain combines TRBV6-5 with TRBJ1-2; D remains unclear. V was pared by 2 bases and J by 6 bases, with 10 bases between. The germline gives CDR1 MNHEY, CDR2 SVGAGI. This CDR3 is 13 amino acids long. CDR3 protein: CASSYPGSNGYTF. In DNA form, the CDR3 reads TGTGCCAGCAGTTACCCCGGGTCGAATGGCTACACCTTC.

The gene calls are TRBV6-2 or TRBV6-3 and TRBJ2-2, with D possibly being TRBD2 (6 bases). The V gene lost 1 base and the J gene lost 6 bases, with 6 bases spanning the gap. Germline V gives CDR1 MNHEY, CDR2 SVGEGT. The CDR3 consists of 13 residues. The CDR3 here is CASSYWGAGELFF. The CDR3 nucleotides are TGTGCCAGCAGTTACTGGGGGGCCGGGGAGCTGTTTTTT.

The chain recombines TRBV15 with TRBJ1-4; 7 bases align to TRBD1. The CDR3 contains 14 residues. Trimming at V came to 0 bases and at J to 8 bases, leaving 3 bases not matched to a gene. Per the germline V gene, CDR1 is LNHNV and CDR2 is YYDKDF (reference sequence). The CDR3 here is CATSRENRGEKLFF. DNA for the CDR3: TGTGCCACCAGCAGAGAAAACAGGGGCGAAAAACTGTTTTTT.

This rearrangement joins TRBV24-1 to TRBJ2-5, with D perhaps TRBD1 (5 bases). This CDR3 is built from 14 residues. Germline loops: CDR1 KGHDR, CDR2 SFDVKD. Trimming stripped 2 bases from V and 2 bases from J, with 8 bases between. This CDR3 reads CATSDSTAQETQYF. The CDR3 DNA follows: TGTGCCACCAGTGATTCGACAGCGCAAGAGACCCAGTACTTC.

This chain joins TRBV5-1 and TRBJ2-5; TRBD2 aligns across 12 bases. This CDR3 has 16 amino acids. CDR1 and CDR2 (germline): SGHRS, YFSETQ. The V segment lost 2 bases and the J segment 2 bases; nucleotides outside the gene matches: 4. CDR3 in DNA: TGCGCCAGCAGCTTAACTAGCGGGGGGCAGCAAGAGACCCAGTACTTC. Translating it yields CASSLTSGGQQETQYF.

This rearrangement joins TRBV6-5 to TRBJ1-5, with D unresolved. Trimming left V 6 bases short and J 2 bases short, with 11 bases between. CDR1 is MNHEY, CDR2 SVGAGI, per germline. The CDR3 runs 14 residues. CDR3: CASSWERGNQPQHF. For the CDR3, the DNA is TGTGCCAGCAGCTGGGAGCGCGGCAATCAGCCCCAGCATTTT.

The rearrangement uses TRBV6-5 and TRBJ1-2; weak D call: TRBD1 (5 bases). The germline V gene encodes CDR1 MNHEY and CDR2 SVGAGI. The CDR3 consists of 13 residues. V gave up 6 bases and J gave up 0 bases, with 8 bases separating them. DNA for the CDR3: TGTGCCAGCAGGGACACTTCTAACTATGGCTACACCTTC. Protein sequence: CASRDTSNYGYTF.

The V and J genes are TRBV18 and TRBJ2-3, with a possible D match to TRBD1 (6 bases). The V and J ends lost 2 bases and 4 bases respectively, with 19 bases between them. The CDR3 spans 17 residues. Germline values: CDR1 KGHSH, CDR2 LQKENI. CDR3 loop: CASSPDRTVRWSDTQYF. The CDR3 coding sequence is TGTGCCAGCTCACCAGATAGGACAGTAAGGTGGTCAGATACGCAGTATTTT.

This clone showed up just once. The genes are TRBV6-5 and TRBJ2-4; 7 nucleotides agree with TRBD1. Germline V gene sequence: CDR1 MNHEY, CDR2 SVGAGI. The CDR3 extends over 15 amino acids. V shed 5 bases and J 0 bases; nucleotides not matched to a gene: 4. As DNA, the CDR3 is TGTGCCAGCAGTAACAGGGGCCTAGCCAAAAACATTCAGTACTTC. Translated: CASSNRGLAKNIQYF.

The rearrangement uses TRBV28 and TRBJ2-1, with 10 bases fitting TRBD1. This CDR3 spans 15 amino acids. Germline lookup yields CDR1 MDHEN and CDR2 SYDVKM. The J segment lost 7 bases and the V segment lost 4 bases, leaving 7 bases of the junction unmatched. CDR3 region: CASSSGQGSWNEQFF. The CDR3 nucleotides are TGTGCCAGCAGTTCGGGACAGGGGTCTTGGAATGAGCAGTTCTTC.

The chain uses TRBV11-2 and TRBJ2-5; D is possibly TRBD1 (5 bases). The germline gives CDR1 SGHAT, CDR2 FQNNGV. V gave up 5 bases and J gave up 9 bases, with 16 bases separating them. The CDR3 sequence is 13 residues long. The CDR3 protein is CASSTPTVVAQYF. In DNA form, the CDR3 reads TGTGCCAGCAGCACACCGACAGTAGTGGCCCAGTACTTC.

This clone occurred once. The chain has TRBV28 and TRBJ1-2, with no clear D. Germline lookup yields CDR1 MDHEN and CDR2 SYDVKM. The V and J ends lost 7 bases and 7 bases respectively, with 19 bases between them. The CDR3 runs to 14 residues. The CDR3 DNA is TGTGCCAGCATCCTCGGAGGCGATCCAGGTGGCTACACCTTC. Protein sequence: CASILGGDPGGYTF.

This chain uses TRBV5-1 with TRBJ1-1, with 7 bases fitting TRBD1. Trimming removed 2 bases from V and 1 base from J; junction bases left unmatched: 11. The CDR3 has 17 residues. Germline V lookup: CDR1 SGHRS, CDR2 YFSETQ. Here the CDR3 DNA reads TGCGCCAGCAGCTTTCTCGGACAGGTGGTTTCGAACACTGAAGCTTTCTTT. Translated: CASSFLGQVVSNTEAFF. The whole variable domain, filled in from reference TRBV5-1 and TRBJ1-1, reads KAGVTQTPRYLIKTRGQQVTLSCSPISGHRSVSWYQQTPGQGLQFLFEYFSETQRNKGNFPGRFSGRQFSNSRSEMNVSTLELGDSALYLCASSFLGQVVSNTEAFFGQGTRLTVV.

The V gene is TRBV5-4, the J gene TRBJ2-3, with D perhaps matching TRBD1 (5 bases). V was trimmed by 4 bases and J by 0 bases, leaving 24 bases between them. CDR1 is SGHNT and CDR2 is YYREEE in the germline V gene (reference sequence). The CDR3 has 19 residues. The CDR3 sequence: CASSLGMGPLASSTDTQYF. DNA of the CDR3: TGTGCCAGCAGCCTTGGTATGGGGCCCCTCGCCTCTAGCACAGATACGCAGTATTTT.

The chain links TRBV29-1 to TRBJ2-3; the match to TRBD2 covers 9 bases. The CDR3 sequence is 14 residues long. V trimming: 7 bases; J trimming: 0 bases; junction bases outside the gene matches: 5. CDR1 and CDR2 from the germline V gene are SQVTM and ANQGSEA. CDR3 sequence: CSAVSGGSTDTQYF. As DNA, the CDR3 is TGCAGCGCTGTTAGCGGGGGTAGCACAGATACGCAGTATTTT.

V usage is TRBV7-2 and J usage is TRBJ1-1; D perhaps matches TRBD1 (5 bases). The CDR3 length is 15 residues. Germline values: CDR1 SGHTA, CDR2 FQGNSA. Trimming shortened V by 1 base and J by 2 bases, and 11 bases separated the two germline ends. The CDR3 is CASSLVRGTNTEAFF. The CDR3 nucleotides read TGTGCCAGCAGCTTAGTCCGGGGGACTAACACTGAAGCTTTCTTT.

This chain joins TRBV5-4 and TRBJ2-2; tentatively, D is TRBD1 (5 bases). This CDR3 is built from 13 residues. V dropped 4 bases and J dropped 6 bases, with 10 bases sitting between them. Germline CDR1 SGHNT, CDR2 YYREEE (reference sequence). The chain's CDR3 is CASSMTEAGELFF. The CDR3 nucleotides read TGTGCCAGCAGCATGACAGAGGCCGGGGAGCTGTTTTTT.

The chain recombines TRBV7-3 with TRBJ2-1; tentative D call: TRBD2 (5 bases). The CDR3 length is 13 residues. The V gene's germline CDR1 is SGHTA and CDR2 FQGTGA. V lost 5 bases, J lost 2 bases, and 7 bases lay in between. CDR3: CASSEGAYNEQFF. The CDR3 nucleotides are TGTGCCAGCAGCGAGGGAGCCTACAATGAGCAGTTCTTC.

The chain recombines TRBV11-2 with TRBJ1-5, with TRBD1 matching over 7 bases. CDR1 is SGHAT and CDR2 is FQNNGV in the germline V gene. The CDR3 has 16 amino acids. V shed 1 base and J 4 bases; nucleotides not matched to a gene: 7. The CDR3 loop is CASSLGQGVGNQPQHF. CDR3 DNA sequence: TGTGCCAGCAGCTTAGGACAGGGCGTGGGGAATCAGCCCCAGCATTTT.

This chain joins TRBV10-3 and TRBJ1-1; TRBD1 agrees at 9 bases. Germline V gene sequence: CDR1 ENHRY, CDR2 SYGVKD. The CDR3 contains 12 residues. The V and J ends lost 6 bases and 7 bases, in that order; junction bases with no gene match: 3. The DNA of the CDR3 is TGTGCCATCAGGGGGGACAGGGATGAAGCTTTCTTT. Protein: CAIRGDRDEAFF.

This chain joins TRBV5-6 and TRBJ1-5, with a weak D call TRBD1 (5 bases). CDR1 and CDR2 from the germline V gene are SGHDT and YYEEEE. The CDR3 is made up of 12 amino acids. The ends were cut back, 4 bases at V and 7 bases at J, with 9 bases in the middle. CDR3 in DNA: TGTGCCAGCAGCGTGGGGCTCCAGCCCCAGCATTTT. It encodes CASSVGLQPQHF.

This chain links TRBV5-1 with TRBJ2-7, with D perhaps TRBD2 (5 bases). V was trimmed by 0 bases and J by 2 bases, leaving 15 bases between them. This CDR3 is built from 16 residues. Germline V gives CDR1 SGHRS, CDR2 YFSETQ. CDR3 coding DNA: TGCGCCAGCAGCTTGGACGGTTTGCGGGTACCCTACGAGCAGTACTTC. Its protein is CASSLDGLRVPYEQYF.

J is TRBJ1-2 and V is TRBV6-6; a possible D gene is TRBD1 (5 bases). Germline lookup yields CDR1 MNHNY and CDR2 SVGAGI (reference sequence). This CDR3 region has 11 residues. Trimming cost V 6 bases and J 8 bases, with 10 bases left between them. DNA of the CDR3: TGTGCCAGCAGACCCGGGGGGGGCTACACCTTC. Residues: CASRPGGGYTF.

The chain has TRBV9 and TRBJ2-1; 8 bases match TRBD2. This CDR3 has 16 amino acids. CDR1 is SGDLS, CDR2 YYNGEE, per germline. The J segment lost 1 base and the V segment lost 0 bases, leaving 3 bases of the junction unmatched. The CDR3 DNA reads TGTGCCAGCAGCGTAGGGGCTAGCGGGTCCTACAATGAGCAGTTCTTC. Its translation: CASSVGASGSYNEQFF. Variable domain in full (rest from reference TRBV9 and TRBJ2-1): DSGVTQTPKHLITATGQRVTLRCSPRSGDLSVYWYQQSLDQGLQFLIQYYNGEERAKGNILERFSAQQFPDLHSELNLSSLELGDSALYFCASSVGASGSYNEQFFGPGTRLTVL.

The chain carries TRBV5-4 and TRBJ1-3, with D unclear. Trimming stripped 0 bases from V and 0 bases from J, with 7 bases between. Germline CDR1 and CDR2: SGHNT and YYREEE (reference sequence). This CDR3 region has 15 residues. The CDR3 loop reads CASSLGAISGNTIYF. The CDR3 DNA follows: TGTGCCAGCAGCTTGGGGGCGATCTCTGGAAACACCATATATTTT.

The chain is built from TRBV5-1 and TRBJ2-7, with TRBD1 matching 7 bases. This CDR3 contains 15 residues. The V segment lost 4 bases and the J segment 0 bases; nucleotides outside the gene matches: 7. Germline V gene lookup returns CDR1 SGHRS and CDR2 YFSETQ. The CDR3 DNA reads as TGCGCCAGCAGCCTGGGACAGAGTAGCTCCTACGAGCAGTACTTC. As protein: CASSLGQSSSYEQYF.

The chain couples TRBV28 to TRBJ1-2, with 7 bases matching TRBD1. The CDR3 is made up of 15 amino acids. The trim removed 2 bases at V and 4 bases at J, leaving 7 bases unmatched. Germline CDR1 is MDHEN and CDR2 is SYDVKM. The chain's CDR3 is CASSLEGQSFYGYTF. The CDR3 nucleotides read TGTGCCAGCAGTTTAGAGGGACAGAGCTTCTATGGCTACACCTTC.

The rearrangement links TRBV10-3 to TRBJ2-3; TRBD2 might be the D (6 bases). The CDR3 sequence is 17 residues long. Germline CDR1 ENHRY, CDR2 SYGVKD. V lost 5 bases, J lost 2 bases, and 20 bases lay in between. The CDR3 protein is CAISPGAGRASTDTQYF. The CDR3 region has the DNA TGTGCCATCAGTCCGGGAGCCGGCAGGGCATCCACAGATACGCAGTATTTT.